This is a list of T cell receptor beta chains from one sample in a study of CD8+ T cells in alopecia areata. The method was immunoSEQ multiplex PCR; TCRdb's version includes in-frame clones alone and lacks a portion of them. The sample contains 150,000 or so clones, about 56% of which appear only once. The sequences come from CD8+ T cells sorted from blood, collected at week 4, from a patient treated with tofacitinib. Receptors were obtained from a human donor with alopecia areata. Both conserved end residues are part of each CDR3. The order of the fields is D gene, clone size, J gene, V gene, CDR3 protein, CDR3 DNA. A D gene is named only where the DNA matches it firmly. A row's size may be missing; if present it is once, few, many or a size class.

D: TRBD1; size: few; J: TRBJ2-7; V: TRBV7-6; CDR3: CASSSGQGLTYEQYF; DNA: TGTGCCAGCAGCTCCGGACAGGGCTTGACCTACGAGCAGTACTTC
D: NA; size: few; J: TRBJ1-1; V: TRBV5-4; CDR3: CASSLDTEAFF; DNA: TGTGCCAGCAGCTTGGACACTGAAGCTTTCTTT
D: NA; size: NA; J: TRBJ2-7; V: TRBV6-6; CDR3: CASSPGTIYEQYF; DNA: TGTGCCAGCAGTCCGGGAACTATTTACGAGCAGTACTTC
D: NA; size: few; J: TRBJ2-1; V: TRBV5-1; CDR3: CASSSRYNEQFF; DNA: TGCGCCAGCAGCTCTCGCTACAATGAGCAGTTCTTC
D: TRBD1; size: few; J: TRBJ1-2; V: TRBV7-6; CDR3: CASSPGTAFYGYTF; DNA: TGTGCCAGCAGTCCCGGGACAGCTTTCTATGGCTACACCTTC
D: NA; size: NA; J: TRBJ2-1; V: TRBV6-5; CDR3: CASQPHGQWEQFF; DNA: TGTGCCAGCCAACCCCACGGTCAATGGGAGCAGTTCTTC
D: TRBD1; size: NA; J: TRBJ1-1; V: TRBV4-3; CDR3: CASSQSKGQRNTEAFF; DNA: TGCGCCAGCAGCCAGTCGAAGGGACAGAGGAACACTGAAGCTTTCTTT
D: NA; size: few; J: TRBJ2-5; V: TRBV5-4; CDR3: CASSQDRGGEETQYF; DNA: TGTGCCAGCAGCCAAGATAGAGGAGGGGAAGAGACCCAGTACTTC
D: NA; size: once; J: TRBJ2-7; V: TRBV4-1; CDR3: CASSQDASNYEQYF; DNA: TGCGCCAGCAGCCAAGACGCTTCAAACTACGAGCAGTACTTC
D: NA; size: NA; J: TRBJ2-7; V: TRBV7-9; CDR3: CASSFYGEQYF; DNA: TGTGCCAGCAGCTTCTATGGGGAGCAGTACTTC
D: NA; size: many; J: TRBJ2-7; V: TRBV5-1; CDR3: CASSLDLATPYEQYF; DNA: TGCGCCAGCAGCTTGGATTTGGCGACACCTTACGAGCAGTACTTC
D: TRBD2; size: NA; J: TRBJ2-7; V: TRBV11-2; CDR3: CASSLGVGLAGDEQYF; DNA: TGTGCCAGCAGCTTAGGGGTTGGTCTAGCGGGCGACGAGCAGTACTTC
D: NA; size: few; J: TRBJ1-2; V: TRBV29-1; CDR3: CSVDGGGADGYTF; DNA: TGCAGCGTTGATGGGGGGGGTGCCGACGGCTACACCTTC
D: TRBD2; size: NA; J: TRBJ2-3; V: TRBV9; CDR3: CASSLSGIDTDTQYF; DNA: TGTGCCAGCAGCCTTAGCGGGATAGACACAGATACGCAGTATTTT
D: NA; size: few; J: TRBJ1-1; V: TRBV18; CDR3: CASSPDLGGMNTEAFF; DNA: TGTGCCAGCTCACCCGACCTTGGGGGCATGAACACTGAAGCTTTCTTT
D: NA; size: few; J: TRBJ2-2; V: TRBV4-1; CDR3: CASSQKATGELFF; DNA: TGCGCCAGCAGCCAAAAAGCAACCGGGGAGCTGTTTTTT
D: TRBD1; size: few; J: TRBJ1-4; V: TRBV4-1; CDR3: CASSHTGEAEKLFF; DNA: TGCGCCAGCAGCCATACAGGGGAGGCGGAAAAACTGTTTTTT
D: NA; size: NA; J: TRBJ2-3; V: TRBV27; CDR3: CASSIQGAGGTDTQYF; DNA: TGTGCCAGCAGTATACAGGGGGCGGGAGGAACAGATACGCAGTATTTT